Sequencing of this TCR beta chain was carried out in a study of blood T cell repertoires in COVID-19 (dated by TCRdb to the early 2020s). The study in broad terms: Collaborator samples came from the United States, Italy and Spain and covered acute and convalescent phases of COVID-19. Samples came from the ongoing ImmuneRACE study (first 160 participants) plus 1,254 subjects from 6 global collaborators. Subjects who had been exposed to COVID-19, were actively infected with it, or had recovered from it provided the deeply sampled blood TCRbeta repertoires that made up the dataset. The material from the prospective study consisted of cDNA or gDNA derived from T cells, B-cell-depleted T cells, or PBMCs. The repertoires were released in a freely available public database meant as a resource for research on the immune response to SARS-CoV-2. Sample metadata almost always included a de-identified subject ID, COVID-19 status, age in years and sex. Where available, HLA class I and class II types were obtained from metadata supplied by the sample provider rather than from assay-based typing.

According to the germline V gene, CDR1 reads SNHLY and CDR2 reads FYNNEI. V and J are truncated by 7 bases and 3 bases respectively, leaving an intervening sequence of 10 bases. The CDR3 contains 13 residues, cysteine and phenylalanine counted. Kept here is only the CDR3 DNA, which spans 39 bases and is read in frame from base 1. TCRbeta CDR3 regions were amplified from genomic DNA by means of the immunoSEQ Assay, a bias-controlled multiplex PCR. As for the original processing: Within the assay, amplification of reference gene primers was used to estimate how many nucleated cells each sample contained. Sequence reads were collapsed and filtered to measure the absolute abundance of every unique TCRbeta CDR3 rearrangement. Productive Simpson clonality was computed per sample as the square root of Simpson's diversity index over productive rearrangements. This is the immuneACCESS table as TCRdb keeps it, with only in-frame sequences that have V and J called. A part of the clones is gone; compared with another copy, unresolved V genes explain less than half, and the rest is unexplained. V and J calls and clone size are given by that table; D and trimming were obtained from the DNA. The sample yields 200,000 to 250,000 clones; 90% were counted once. In total, the top ten clones hold around 16% of the sample.

In the case of this clone: The antigen this receptor binds is unknown. Base-call qualities are not available, and no considerably larger clone is one nucleotide away.

Participants in the prospective study were enrolled through a virtual design, were aged about 18 to 90 years, and lived in fewer than 30 United States geographic areas. Cohort assignment in the prospective study relied on participant-reported clinical history from a screening survey and a study questionnaire. Exposed participants were defined as having been in contact with someone with a PCR-confirmed or clinician-diagnosed COVID-19 case within 2 weeks of study entry. In the prospective study, whole blood, serum and a nasopharyngeal or oropharyngeal swab were collected from each participant by mobile phlebotomists. Participants in the prospective study had the option to provide additional blood draws and questionnaires over a roughly two-month period. Prospective study blood samples were shipped either frozen or at room temperature before DNA extraction. Results and caveats for the whole study, not just this receptor: The amount of clinical and demographic metadata varied by source and participant and was provided uncurated.

The TCR originated in a man under 40 who had been exposed to COVID-19. Sequencing was done on a sample of PBMCs or T cells enriched from blood (not recorded which). The sequence is built from TRBV2 and TRBJ1-5; too little of a D gene remains to name it. CDR3 protein: CASMEISNQPQHF. The DNA is TGTGCCAGCATGGAGATATCCAATCAGCCCCAGCATTTT. Reference TRBV2 and TRBJ1-5 proteins supply the regions before and after the CDR3; the full variable domain is: EPEVTQTPSHQVTQMGQEVILRCVPISNHLYFYWYRQILGQKVEFLVSFYNNEISEKSEIFDDQFSVERPDGSNFTLKIRSTKLEDSAMYFCASMEISNQPQHFGDGTRLSIL.